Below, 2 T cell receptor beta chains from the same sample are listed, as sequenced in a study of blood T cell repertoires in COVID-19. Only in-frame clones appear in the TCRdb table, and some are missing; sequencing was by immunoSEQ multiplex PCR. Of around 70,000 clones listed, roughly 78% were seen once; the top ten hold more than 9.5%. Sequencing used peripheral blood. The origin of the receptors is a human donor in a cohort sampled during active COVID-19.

The CDR3 sequence is CSVGWDTYEQYF. The CDR3 nucleotides are TGCAGCGTTGGTTGGGACACCTACGAGCAGTACTTC. J is TRBJ2-7 and V is TRBV29-1, with D maybe TRBD1 (6 bases). CDR1 is SQVTM and CDR2 is ANQGSEA in the germline V gene. V was clipped by 4 bases and J by 2 bases, with 9 bases between them. The CDR3 sequence is 12 residues long.

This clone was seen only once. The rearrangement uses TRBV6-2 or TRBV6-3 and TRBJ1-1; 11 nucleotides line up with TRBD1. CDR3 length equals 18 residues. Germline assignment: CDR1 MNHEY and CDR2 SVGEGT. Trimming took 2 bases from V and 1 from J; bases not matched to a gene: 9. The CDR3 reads CASSYLTRTGGRNTEAFF. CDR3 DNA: TGTGCCAGCAGTTACCTAACCCGGACAGGGGGCCGGAACACTGAAGCTTTCTTT.